This T cell receptor beta chain originates from a study of shared clonotypes between healthy human individuals. Study background: Used for every donor were three CD4 naive, three CD4 memory, two CD8 naive and one CD8 memory plate.

Study-level findings and limits: The study generally estimated greater richness for naive than memory subsets.

Comments on this clone: No antigen is known for it.

Clones were sequenced by immunoSEQ multiplex PCR, and TCRdb holds only the in-frame ones, with some missing. The sample lists about 1 million clones, roughly 70% seen once, with around 1.5% in the top ten. Germline V CDR1 and CDR2: SQVTM, ANQGSEA. The CDR3 has 12 residues. V shed 7 bases, J shed 8 bases, and the junction held 10 bases outside the gene matches. This TCR was recovered from a man between 18 and 35 years old in good health. V is TRBV29-1 and J is TRBJ1-2; 7 nucleotides match TRBD1. Source material: memory CD4+ T cells sorted from blood. Subset in this sample: CD45RA-negative fraction. CDR3 coding DNA: TGCAGCGCAATCGACAGGGTTTGGGGCTACACCTTC. Protein product: CSAIDRVWGYTF.